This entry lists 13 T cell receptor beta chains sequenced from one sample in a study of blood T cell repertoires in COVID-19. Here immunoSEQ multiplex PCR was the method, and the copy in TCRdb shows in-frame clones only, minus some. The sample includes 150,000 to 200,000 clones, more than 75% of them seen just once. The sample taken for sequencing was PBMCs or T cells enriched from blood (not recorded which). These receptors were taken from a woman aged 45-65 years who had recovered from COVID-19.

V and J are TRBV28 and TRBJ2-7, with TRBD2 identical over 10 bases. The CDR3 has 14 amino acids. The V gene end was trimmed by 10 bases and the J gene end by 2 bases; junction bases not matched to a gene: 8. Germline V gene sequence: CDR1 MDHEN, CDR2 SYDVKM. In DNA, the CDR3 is TGTGCCACCGGGGAAAGCGGGAGGGCCTACGAGCAGTACTTC. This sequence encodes CATGESGRAYEQYF. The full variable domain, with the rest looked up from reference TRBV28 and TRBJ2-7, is DVKVTQSSRYLVKRTGEKVFLECVQDMDHENMFWYRQDPGLGLRLIYFSYDVKMKEKGDIPEGYSVSREKKERFSLILESASTNQTSMYLCATGESGRAYEQYFGPGTRLTVT.

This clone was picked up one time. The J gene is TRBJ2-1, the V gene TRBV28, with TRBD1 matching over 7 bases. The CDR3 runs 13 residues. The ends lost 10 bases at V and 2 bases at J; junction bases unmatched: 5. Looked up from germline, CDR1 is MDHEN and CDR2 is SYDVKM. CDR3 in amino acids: CATRQGPYNEQFF. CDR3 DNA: TGTGCCACCCGACAGGGCCCCTACAATGAGCAGTTCTTC.

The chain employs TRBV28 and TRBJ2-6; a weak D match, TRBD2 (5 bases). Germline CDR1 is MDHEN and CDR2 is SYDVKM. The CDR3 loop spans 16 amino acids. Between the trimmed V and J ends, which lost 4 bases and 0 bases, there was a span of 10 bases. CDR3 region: CASSSGMLSGANVLTF. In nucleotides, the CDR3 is TGTGCCAGCAGTTCGGGGATGCTCTCTGGGGCCAACGTCCTGACTTTC.

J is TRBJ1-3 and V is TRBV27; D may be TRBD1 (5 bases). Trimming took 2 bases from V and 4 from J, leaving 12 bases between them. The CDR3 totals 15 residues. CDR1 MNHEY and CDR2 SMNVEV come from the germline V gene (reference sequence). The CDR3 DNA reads TGTGCCAGCAGTTTAGGCGGGGCACCCGGAAACACCATATATTTT. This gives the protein CASSLGGAPGNTIYF.

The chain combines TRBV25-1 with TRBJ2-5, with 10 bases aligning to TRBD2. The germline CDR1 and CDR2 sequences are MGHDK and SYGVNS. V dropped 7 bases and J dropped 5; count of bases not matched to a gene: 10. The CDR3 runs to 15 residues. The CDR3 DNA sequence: TGTGCCAGCAACCAAGCGGGAGGGCCGAGCGAGACCCAGTACTTC. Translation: CASNQAGGPSETQYF.

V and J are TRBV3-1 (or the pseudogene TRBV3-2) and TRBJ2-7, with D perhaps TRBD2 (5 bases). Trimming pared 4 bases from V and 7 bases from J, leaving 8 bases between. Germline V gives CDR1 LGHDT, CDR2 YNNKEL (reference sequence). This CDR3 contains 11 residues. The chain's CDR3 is CASSPRGEQYF. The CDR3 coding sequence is TGTGCCAGCAGCCCAAGAGGGGAGCAGTACTTC.

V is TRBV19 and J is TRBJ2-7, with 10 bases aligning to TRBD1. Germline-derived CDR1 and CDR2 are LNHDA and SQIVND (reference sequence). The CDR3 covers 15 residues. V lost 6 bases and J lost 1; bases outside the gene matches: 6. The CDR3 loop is CASSRGQGTSYEQYF. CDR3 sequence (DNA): TGTGCCAGTAGCCGGGGACAGGGGACTTCCTACGAGCAGTACTTC.

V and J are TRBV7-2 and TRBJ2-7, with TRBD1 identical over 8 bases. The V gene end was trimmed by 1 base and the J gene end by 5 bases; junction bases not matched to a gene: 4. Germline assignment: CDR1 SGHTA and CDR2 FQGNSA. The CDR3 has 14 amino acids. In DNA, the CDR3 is TGTGCCAGCAGCTTAGGGACAGGGTTCAACGAGCAGTACTTC. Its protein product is CASSLGTGFNEQYF.

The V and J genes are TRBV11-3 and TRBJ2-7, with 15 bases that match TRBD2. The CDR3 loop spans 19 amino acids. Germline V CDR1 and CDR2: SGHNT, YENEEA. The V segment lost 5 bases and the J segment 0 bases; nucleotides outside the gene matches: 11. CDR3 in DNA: TGTGCCAGCAGCCATTCCCCGGGACTAGCGGGAGGAAGCTCCTACGAGCAGTACTTC. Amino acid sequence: CASSHSPGLAGGSSYEQYF.

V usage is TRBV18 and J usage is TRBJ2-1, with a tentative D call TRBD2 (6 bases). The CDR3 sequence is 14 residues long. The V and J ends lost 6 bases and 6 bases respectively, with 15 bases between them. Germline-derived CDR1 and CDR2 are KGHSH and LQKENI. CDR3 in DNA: TGTGCCAGCTCTAGCGGTAGAGGTTTCAATGAGCAGTTCTTC. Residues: CASSSGRGFNEQFF.

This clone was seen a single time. CDR3 nucleotides: TGTGCCAGCAAACCAAGTAGGGGGCAAGAGACCCAGTACTTC. This codes for CASKPSRGQETQYF. This chain connects TRBV2 to TRBJ2-5; a weak D match, TRBD1 (6 bases). The CDR3 covers 14 residues. V shed 7 bases and J shed 2 bases, with 14 bases lying between them. Germline values: CDR1 SNHLY, CDR2 FYNNEI.

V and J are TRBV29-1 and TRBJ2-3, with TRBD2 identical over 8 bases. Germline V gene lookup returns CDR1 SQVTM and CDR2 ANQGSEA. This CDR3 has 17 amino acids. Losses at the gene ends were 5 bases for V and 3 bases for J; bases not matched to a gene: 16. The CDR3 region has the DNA TGCAGCGTTACCCCCCTGATAGCGGGAAGACGGACAGATACGCAGTATTTT. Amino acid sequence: CSVTPLIAGRRTDTQYF.

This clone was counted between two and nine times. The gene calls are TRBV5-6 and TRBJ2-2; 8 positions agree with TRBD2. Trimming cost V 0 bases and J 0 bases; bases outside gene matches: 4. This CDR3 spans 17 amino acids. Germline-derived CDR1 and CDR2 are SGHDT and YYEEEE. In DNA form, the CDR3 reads TGTGCCAGCAGCTTGGCGATTAGCGGGACGAACACCGGGGAGCTGTTTTTT. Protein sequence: CASSLAISGTNTGELFF.